This is a list of T cell receptor beta chains from one sample in a study of T cells in Graves' hyperthyroidism and ophthalmopathy. TCRdb called the multiplex PCR reads again in MiXCR, with one record for every CDR3 protein. The sample holds under 600,000 distinct CDR3 sequences, around 16% seen once. Sequencing was done on a sample of blood. The receptors come from a woman aged 40 to 50 with Graves' ophthalmopathy. CDR3s include the opening cysteine and the closing phenylalanine or tryptophan. D genes are given only for firm matches. Clone size is not always given. Where it is, it says once, few, many or a class for expanded clones.

TRBD1,TRBJ1-2,few,TRBV30,TGTGCCTGGAGCAAACCGGGACAGGGGGCTAACTATGGCTACACCTTC,CAWSKPGQGANYGYTF
TRBD1,TRBJ2-7,many,TRBV12-3/TRBV12-4,TGTGCCAGCGGGAACGGACAGGGGGAGAAGCAGTACTTC,CASGNGQGEKQYF
.,TRBJ2-3,many,TRBV2,TGTGCCAGCAGTGCGTACGGTTTTGGAGATACGCAGTATTTT,CASSAYGFGDTQYF
.,TRBJ1-6,.,TRBV6-2/TRBV6-3,TGTGCCAGCAGGGCGGATTATTCACCCCTCCACTTT,CASRADYSPLHF
.,TRBJ1-1,.,TRBV10-2,TGCGCCAGCAGTGGGACTTCGAACACTGAAGCTTTCTTT,CASSGTSNTEAFF
.,TRBJ1-5,few,TRBV6-1,TGTGCCAGCAGACAGGGTCGGGGTGAGCCCCAGCATTTT,CASRQGRGEPQHF
.,TRBJ1-5,few,TRBV2,TGTGCCAGCAGTGGGCCAGGAGGCAATCAGCCCCAGCATTTT,CASSGPGGNQPQHF
TRBD1,TRBJ1-1,many,TRBV6-1,TGTGCCAGCAGACTGACAGGGGTAGGGTACACTGAAGCTTTCTTT,CASRLTGVGYTEAFF
.,TRBJ2-1,few,TRBV2,TGTGCCAGCAGTCTTACGAGGTCCTACAATGAGCAGTTCTTC,CASSLTRSYNEQFF
.,TRBJ1-4,.,TRBV15,TGTGCCACCAGCAGAGGAGGAGCTAATGAAAAACTGTTTTTT,CATSRGGANEKLFF
TRBD1,TRBJ2-3,many,TRBV27,TGTGCCAGCAGCGGACAGGGTTTGTATACGCAGTATTTT,CASSGQGLYTQYF
.,TRBJ1-2,many,TRBV5-5,TGTGCCAGCAGCACCGGGTACGACTATGGCTACACCTTC,CASSTGYDYGYTF
.,TRBJ1-2,many,TRBV7-8,TGTGCCAGCAGCTTAGAGGAGGGCTTCTATGGCTACACCTTC,CASSLEEGFYGYTF
TRBD2,TRBJ2-3,.,TRBV12-3/TRBV12-4,TGTGCCAGCAGTTTCGGGGCTGGGGCGGGAGGGCCCGATACGCAGTATTTT,CASSFGAGAGGPDTQYF
TRBD1,TRBJ2-5,many,TRBV18,TGTGCCAGCTCACGTAACTTCGGACAGGAAGAGACCCAGTACTTC,CASSRNFGQEETQYF
TRBD2,TRBJ2-5,.,TRBV29-1,TGCAGCGTTGAAGGGACTAGCGTGGGCCAGTACTTC,CSVEGTSVGQYF
TRBD2,TRBJ2-3,many,TRBV27,TGTGCCAGCAGTTTCTACTTAGCGGGAGGGCCAACAGATACGCAGTATTTT,CASSFYLAGGPTDTQYF
.,TRBJ2-5,.,TRBV15,TGTGCCACCAGCAGGGGCTTCTTGCAAGAGACCCAGTACTTC,CATSRGFLQETQYF
.,TRBJ1-1,few,TRBV18,TGTGCCAGCTCAACGGCTATGAACACTGAAGCTTTCTTT,CASSTAMNTEAFF
TRBD2,TRBJ2-1,many,TRBV28,TGTGCCAGCAGTACATCTCGACTAGCGGGAGGGCCGGGACGGTACAATGAGCAGTTCTTC,CASSTSRLAGGPGRYNEQFF
TRBD1,TRBJ2-2,many,TRBV5-1,TGCGCCAGCAGCTCCTCCGGGACAGGGTACACCGGGGAGCTGTTTTTT,CASSSSGTGYTGELFF
TRBD1,TRBJ1-1,few,TRBV7-3,TGTGCCAGCAGTCTCCAGGGACAGGGGGTCACTGAAGCTTTCTTT,CASSLQGQGVTEAFF
.,TRBJ2-5,.,TRBV20-1,TGCAGTGCTAGCGGGGGAGGAGAGACCCAGTACTTC,CSASGGGETQYF
.,TRBJ2-3,.,TRBV11-2,TGTGCCAGCAGCCGACTAATGGGACCCCAGGGGCAGTATTTT,CASSRLMGPQGQYF
.,TRBJ1-1,.,TRBV3-1,TGTGCCAGCAGCCAAGAGGGGAGCGGTCAAGCTTTCTTT,CASSQEGSGQAFF
.,TRBJ2-3,.,TRBV6-4,TGTGCCAGCAGTGGCCCCCTTTCTAGCACAGATACGCAGTATTTT,CASSGPLSSTDTQYF
.,TRBJ1-1,few,TRBV20-1,TGCAGTGCTAGATCCCCGGGGAACACTGAAGCTTTCTTT,CSARSPGNTEAFF
TRBD2,TRBJ2-2,many,TRBV12-3/TRBV12-4,TGTGCCAGCATCGGTAGCGGGAGGGCGCACACCGGGGAGCTGTTTTTT,CASIGSGRAHTGELFF
TRBD2,TRBJ2-3,many,TRBV5-5,TGTGCCAGCAGCGGGACTAGCGGGAGTAGGGCTAGCACAGATACGCAGTATTTT,CASSGTSGSRASTDTQYF
TRBD1,TRBJ1-1,.,TRBV10-3,TGTGCCATCAGCCGACAGGGGAAGAACACTGAAGCTTTCTTT,CAISRQGKNTEAFF
.,TRBJ1-4,few,TRBV13,TGTGCCAGCACCTCTACCGGGGCCGGCTCTGAAAAACTGTTTTTT,CASTSTGAGSEKLFF
TRBD2,TRBJ2-1,many,TRBV16,TGTGCCAGCTGGCGGACTAGCGGGGGATTGAATGAGCAGTTCTTC,CASWRTSGGLNEQFF
.,TRBJ2-3,few,TRBV4-1,TGCGCCAGCAGCCAAGGAGGGACGGGCACAGATACGCAGTATTTT,CASSQGGTGTDTQYF
TRBD1,TRBJ1-5,few,TRBV4-2,TGTGCCAGCAGCCAGGGGACAGGGGAGTTTCAGCCCCAGCATTTT,CASSQGTGEFQPQHF
.,TRBJ1-3,few,TRBV6-5,TGTGCCAGCAGTTACAGCAGAGGGGGTACTGGAAACACCATATATTTT,CASSYSRGGTGNTIYF
.,TRBJ2-3,few,TRBV20-1,TGCAGTGCTCCTTCCGCCACAGATACGCAGTATTTT,CSAPSATDTQYF
.,TRBJ1-3,few,TRBV3-1,TGTGCCAGCAGCCAAGCAGGGTCCAGAAACACCATATATTTT,CASSQAGSRNTIYF
.,TRBJ2-7,many,TRBV2,TGTGCCAGCAGGGGTGGGACATCTGGGCCCTACGAGCAGTACTTC,CASRGGTSGPYEQYF
.,TRBJ1-2,few,TRBV30,TGTGCCTGGAGTGCCCCTGGGCGAAGGGGAGGGGAGTATGGCTACACCTTC,CAWSAPGRRGGEYGYTF
.,TRBJ1-6,many,TRBV6-6,TGTGCCAGCAGTTACTCGGGGGGCACCTATAATTCACCCCTCCACTTT,CASSYSGGTYNSPLHF
TRBD1,TRBJ2-5,few,TRBV3-1,TGTGCCAGCAGCCAAGGACGGGACAGGGCGCGGACCCAGTACTTC,CASSQGRDRARTQYF
.,TRBJ1-1,few,TRBV19,TGTGCCAGTACCGCGGACAGCTCCGGGATTGAAGCTTTCTTT,CASTADSSGIEAFF
.,TRBJ1-1,.,TRBV5-1,TGCGCCAGCAGCTTGGCCAGTCCCACTGAAGCTTTCTTT,CASSLASPTEAFF
TRBD2,TRBJ2-1,.,TRBV6-2/TRBV6-3,TGTGCCAGCAGTGAGGGCGGGGGGGCCGATGAGCAGTTCTTC,CASSEGGGADEQFF
.,TRBJ1-2,many,TRBV6-1,TGTGCCAGCAGCCCCCAGCAGCGAGGCTACACCTTC,CASSPQQRGYTF
.,TRBJ2-3,few,TRBV6-1,TGTGCCAGCAGTGCACACACAGATACGCAGTATTTT,CASSAHTDTQYF
.,TRBJ2-7,.,TRBV11-2,TGTGTCAGCAGCTTAGGCGAGCAGTACTTC,CVSSLGEQYF
TRBD2,TRBJ2-2,.,TRBV7-9,TGTGCCAGCCCGGGACTAGCGGGGACGAACACCGGGGAGCTGTTTTTT,CASPGLAGTNTGELFF
.,TRBJ1-1,few,TRBV18,TGTGCCAGCTCACCAGCAGGGACGGTGAACACTGAAGCTTTCTTT,CASSPAGTVNTEAFF
.,TRBJ1-1,many,TRBV7-2,TGTGCCAGCAGCCCCTCTGATTTGTTCACTGAAGCTTTCTTT,CASSPSDLFTEAFF
.,TRBJ2-1,.,TRBV6-1,TGTGCCAGCAGTGAAGGGCTAGGTCCAGGTGAGCAGTTCTTC,CASSEGLGPGEQFF
TRBD2,TRBJ2-3,.,TRBV7-9,TGTGCCAGCAGGCGGGGGTACTCTAGCACAGATACGCAGTATTTT,CASRRGYSSTDTQYF
.,TRBJ2-1,few,TRBV20-1,TGCAGTGCTAGAGAAGAACTAGCCCTATCGTACAATGAGCAGTTCTTC,CSAREELALSYNEQFF
.,TRBJ2-2,.,TRBV20-1,TGCAGTGCTAGTAGAGTGGCCGGGGAGCTGTTTTTT,CSASRVAGELFF